This is a list of T cell receptor beta chains from one sample in a study of blood T cell repertoires in COVID-19. Sequenced by immunoSEQ multiplex PCR; TCRdb stores in-frame clones only, minus some. The data contain roughly 180,000 clones, around 88% of them seen just once; the ten biggest clones take up roughly 9.1%. The specimen was PBMCs or T cells enriched from blood (not recorded which). The receptors here all came from a woman in her thirties who had recovered from COVID-19. The CDR3 runs from the conserved cysteine through the conserved F or W. The order of the fields is V gene, clone size, D gene, J gene, CDR3 DNA, CDR3 protein. A D gene is named only where the DNA matches it firmly. Expanded clones get a size class; other rows say once, few or many, or leave the size out.

V gene: TRBV10-3
clone size: -
D gene: TRBD2
J gene: TRBJ2-7
CDR3 DNA: TGTGCCATCAGGGGGGGAGGTAGCGGGAAATCATACGAGCAGTACTTC
CDR3 protein: CAIRGGGSGKSYEQYF

V gene: TRBV5-1
clone size: -
D gene: TRBD2
J gene: TRBJ2-1
CDR3 DNA: TGCGCCAGCACACCGGGAGGATCCCACAATGAGCAGTTCTTC
CDR3 protein: CASTPGGSHNEQFF

V gene: TRBV15
clone size: -
D gene: TRBD1
J gene: TRBJ2-5
CDR3 DNA: TGTGCCACCAGCAGAGATAGTGACAGGGTCCAAGAGACCCAGTACTTC
CDR3 protein: CATSRDSDRVQETQYF

V gene: TRBV6-5
clone size: -
D gene: -
J gene: TRBJ2-7
CDR3 DNA: TGTGCCAGCAGTTACTCGCCCGTCGGGACTGGCGAGCAGTACTTC
CDR3 protein: CASSYSPVGTGEQYF

V gene: TRBV6-4
clone size: -
D gene: TRBD2
J gene: TRBJ2-4
CDR3 DNA: TGTGCCAGCAGTGAAGGGACTAGCGGGTCGGAGGGGAAGTACTTC
CDR3 protein: CASSEGTSGSEGKYF

V gene: TRBV3-1/TRBV3-2
clone size: -
D gene: -
J gene: TRBJ1-3
CDR3 DNA: TGTGCCAGCAGCCAAGATCCAGGTGTTGGAAACACCATATATTTT
CDR3 protein: CASSQDPGVGNTIYF

V gene: TRBV5-1
clone size: -
D gene: -
J gene: TRBJ2-1
CDR3 DNA: TGCGCCAGCCTTTATGAGGCGGCCTCAGAGCAGTTCTTC
CDR3 protein: CASLYEAASEQFF

V gene: TRBV11-3
clone size: few
D gene: TRBD2
J gene: TRBJ2-1
CDR3 DNA: TGTGCCAGCAGCTTATCTAGCGGCCTCCGCAATGAGCAGTTCTTC
CDR3 protein: CASSLSSGLRNEQFF

V gene: TRBV6-1
clone size: -
D gene: TRBD1
J gene: TRBJ1-5
CDR3 DNA: TGTGCCAGCAGTGAATACTGGGGACAGACGAATCAGCCCCAGCATTTT
CDR3 protein: CASSEYWGQTNQPQHF

V gene: TRBV11-3
clone size: -
D gene: TRBD1
J gene: TRBJ1-1
CDR3 DNA: TGTGCCAGCAGCCCTACGGACAGGGAGGGAGCTTTCTTT
CDR3 protein: CASSPTDREGAFF

V gene: TRBV28
clone size: -
D gene: -
J gene: TRBJ2-2
CDR3 DNA: TGTGCCAGCAGTTTTCACGGGAGAGGGTCCGGGGAGCTGTTTTTT
CDR3 protein: CASSFHGRGSGELFF

V gene: TRBV3-1/TRBV3-2
clone size: -
D gene: TRBD2
J gene: TRBJ2-1
CDR3 DNA: TGTGCCAGCACCCCGGGACTAGCTTTTAATGAGCAGTTCTTC
CDR3 protein: CASTPGLAFNEQFF

V gene: TRBV2
clone size: -
D gene: -
J gene: TRBJ2-7
CDR3 DNA: TGTGCCAGCAGTGAAACAGCTACGGTCTACGAGCAGTACTTC
CDR3 protein: CASSETATVYEQYF

V gene: TRBV10-1
clone size: -
D gene: TRBD1
J gene: TRBJ2-2
CDR3 DNA: TGCGCCAGCAGTGAGGGGACAGTGTCTGGGGAGCTGTTTTTT
CDR3 protein: CASSEGTVSGELFF

V gene: TRBV24-1
clone size: -
D gene: TRBD2
J gene: TRBJ2-2
CDR3 DNA: TGTGCCACCAGTGATTTAGCGGGAGTAAGGACCGGGGAGCTGTTTTTT
CDR3 protein: CATSDLAGVRTGELFF

V gene: TRBV28
clone size: -
D gene: -
J gene: TRBJ1-1
CDR3 DNA: TGTGCCAGCAGCTATAGCCGTACAGGGACCCCCTCTTCCATAGCTTTCTTT
CDR3 protein: CASSYSRTGTPSSIAFF

V gene: TRBV6-5
clone size: -
D gene: -
J gene: TRBJ1-1
CDR3 DNA: TGTGCCAGCGGACTTAGAGCCAACACTGAAGCTTTCTTT
CDR3 protein: CASGLRANTEAFF

V gene: TRBV14
clone size: -
D gene: TRBD2
J gene: TRBJ2-3
CDR3 DNA: TGTGCCAGCAGCCTAACGACTAGCGGGAGAACAGATACGCAGTATTTT
CDR3 protein: CASSLTTSGRTDTQYF

V gene: TRBV4-2
clone size: once
D gene: -
J gene: TRBJ2-1
CDR3 DNA: TGTGCCAGCAGCCAAGTGGGGGCGGGCAATGAGCAGTTCTTC
CDR3 protein: CASSQVGAGNEQFF

V gene: TRBV4-2
clone size: once
D gene: -
J gene: TRBJ1-4
CDR3 DNA: TGTGCCAGCAGCCCCGAGACAACCACAACTAATGAAAAACTGTTTTTT
CDR3 protein: CASSPETTTTNEKLFF

V gene: TRBV27
clone size: -
D gene: TRBD2
J gene: TRBJ2-1
CDR3 DNA: TGTGCCAGCGGGACTAGCGGCATAAATGAGCAGTTCTTC
CDR3 protein: CASGTSGINEQFF

V gene: TRBV4-1
clone size: -
D gene: -
J gene: TRBJ2-3
CDR3 DNA: TGCGCCAGCAGCCAAAGGAGGGGTAGTGGCACAGATACGCAGTATTTT
CDR3 protein: CASSQRRGSGTDTQYF

V gene: TRBV3-1/TRBV3-2
clone size: -
D gene: -
J gene: TRBJ1-5
CDR3 DNA: TGTGCCAGCAGCCATTCGGGGTCGGCCAGCAATCAGCCCCAGCATTTT
CDR3 protein: CASSHSGSASNQPQHF

V gene: TRBV5-5
clone size: -
D gene: -
J gene: TRBJ1-5
CDR3 DNA: TGTGCCAGCAGCTTGGTTGCAGGGGGCAATCAGCCCCAGCATTTT
CDR3 protein: CASSLVAGGNQPQHF